This TCR beta chain was recovered during a study of read filtering for tumor transcriptome and immune sequencing. This clonotype was counted many times. This library used approximately 0.4 ug RNA and molecular barcoded adaptors spanning alpha/delta and beta/gamma chains. From the reads, TCRdb called clonotypes with MiXCR, one entry per CDR3 protein. The data show over 45,000 distinct CDR3 sequences, with 20% to 25% seen just once and about a sixth held by the top ten. V was cut by 0 bases and J by 10 bases, with 12 bases left in between. Germline CDR1 LGHDT, CDR2 YNNKEL (reference sequence). CDR3 length equals 13 residues.

Sequencing input: a population of CD138-negative cells sorted from bone marrow. The V and J genes are TRBV3-1 and TRBJ1-1; tentative D call: TRBD1 (5 bases). This TCR was sampled from a donor at least 40 years old with multiple myeloma. The CDR3 DNA follows: TGTGCCAGCAGCCAAGAGGGGACGGCGGCAGCTTTCTTT. It translates to CASSQEGTAAAFF.